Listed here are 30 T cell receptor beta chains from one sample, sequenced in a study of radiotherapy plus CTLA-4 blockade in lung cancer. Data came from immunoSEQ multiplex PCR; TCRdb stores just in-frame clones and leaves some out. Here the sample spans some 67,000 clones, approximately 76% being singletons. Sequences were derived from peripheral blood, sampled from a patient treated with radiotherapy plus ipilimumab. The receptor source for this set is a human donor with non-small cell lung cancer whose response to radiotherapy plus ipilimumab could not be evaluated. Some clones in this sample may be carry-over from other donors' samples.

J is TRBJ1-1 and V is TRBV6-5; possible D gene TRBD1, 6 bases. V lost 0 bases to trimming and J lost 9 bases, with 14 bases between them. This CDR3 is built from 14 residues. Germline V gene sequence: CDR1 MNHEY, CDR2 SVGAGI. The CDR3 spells CASSYSPRQGKAFF. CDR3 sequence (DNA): TGTGCCAGCAGTTACTCCCCCCGGCAGGGGAAAGCTTTCTTT.

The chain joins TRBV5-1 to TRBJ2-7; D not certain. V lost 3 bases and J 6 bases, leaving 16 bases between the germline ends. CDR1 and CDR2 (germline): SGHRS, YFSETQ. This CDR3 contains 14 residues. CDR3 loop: CASSSPFSSGEQYF. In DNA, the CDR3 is TGCGCCAGCAGCTCGCCTTTTTCCTCCGGCGAGCAGTACTTC.

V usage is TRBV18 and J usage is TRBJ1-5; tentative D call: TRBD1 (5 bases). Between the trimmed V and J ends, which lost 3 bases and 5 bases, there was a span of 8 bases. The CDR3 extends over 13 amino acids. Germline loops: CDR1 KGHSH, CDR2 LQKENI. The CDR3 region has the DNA TGTGCCAGCTCACCGGACATCTATCAGCCCCAGCATTTT. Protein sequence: CASSPDIYQPQHF.

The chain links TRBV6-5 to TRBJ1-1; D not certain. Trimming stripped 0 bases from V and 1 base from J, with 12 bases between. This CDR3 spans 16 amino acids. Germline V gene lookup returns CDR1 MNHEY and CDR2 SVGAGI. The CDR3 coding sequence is TGTGCCAGCAGTTACTCCGGGTCCTTAAAGAACACTGAAGCTTTCTTT. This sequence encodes CASSYSGSLKNTEAFF.

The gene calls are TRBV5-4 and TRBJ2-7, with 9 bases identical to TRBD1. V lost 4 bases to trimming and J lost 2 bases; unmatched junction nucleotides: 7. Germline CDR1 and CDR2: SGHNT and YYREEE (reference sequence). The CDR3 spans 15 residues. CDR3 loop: CASSQGGQGTYEQYF. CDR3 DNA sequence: TGTGCCAGCAGCCAGGGAGGACAGGGGACCTACGAGCAGTACTTC.

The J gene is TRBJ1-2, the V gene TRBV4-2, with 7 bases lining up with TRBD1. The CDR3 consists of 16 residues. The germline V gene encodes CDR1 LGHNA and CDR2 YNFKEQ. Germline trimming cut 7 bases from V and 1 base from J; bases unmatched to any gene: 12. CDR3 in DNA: TGTGCCAGCACCCTCCTCCGTGACAGGGATAACTATGGCTACACCTTC. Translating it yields CASTLLRDRDNYGYTF.

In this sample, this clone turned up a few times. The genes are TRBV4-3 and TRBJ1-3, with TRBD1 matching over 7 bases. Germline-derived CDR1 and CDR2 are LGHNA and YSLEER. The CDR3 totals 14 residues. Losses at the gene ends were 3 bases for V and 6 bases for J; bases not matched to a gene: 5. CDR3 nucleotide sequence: TGCGCCAGCAGCCACCCCGGACAGGCAAACACCATATATTTT. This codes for CASSHPGQANTIYF.

The CDR3 region has the DNA TGTGCCAGCAGGGAGTGGGGGAGGGACACTGAAGCTTTCTTT. Residues: CASREWGRDTEAFF. The V call is TRBV27, the J call TRBJ1-1, with D maybe TRBD1 (5 bases). This CDR3 spans 14 amino acids. Germline V CDR1 and CDR2: MNHEY, SMNVEV (reference sequence). V was trimmed by 6 bases and J by 3 bases, leaving 14 bases between them.

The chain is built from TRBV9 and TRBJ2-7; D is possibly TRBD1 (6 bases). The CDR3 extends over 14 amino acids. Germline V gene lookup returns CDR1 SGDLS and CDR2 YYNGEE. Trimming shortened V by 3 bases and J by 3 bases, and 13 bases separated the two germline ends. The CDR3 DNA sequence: TGTGCCAGCAGCGCAGGGGACCACCTCTACGAGCAGTACTTC. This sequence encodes CASSAGDHLYEQYF.

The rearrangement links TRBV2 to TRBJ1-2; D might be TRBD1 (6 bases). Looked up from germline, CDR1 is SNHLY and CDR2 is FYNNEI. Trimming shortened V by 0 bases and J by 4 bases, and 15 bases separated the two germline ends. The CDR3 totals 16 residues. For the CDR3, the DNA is TGTGCCAGCAGTGAAGCCCCCTGGGGGGGCGGCTATGGCTACACCTTC. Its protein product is CASSEAPWGGGYGYTF.

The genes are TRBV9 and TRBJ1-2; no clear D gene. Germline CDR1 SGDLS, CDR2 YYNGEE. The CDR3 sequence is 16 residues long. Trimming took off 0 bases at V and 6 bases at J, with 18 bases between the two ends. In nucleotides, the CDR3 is TGTGCCAGCAGCGTAGGCGTCGGCGGGGTCCCGCATGGCTACACCTTC. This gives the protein CASSVGVGGVPHGYTF.

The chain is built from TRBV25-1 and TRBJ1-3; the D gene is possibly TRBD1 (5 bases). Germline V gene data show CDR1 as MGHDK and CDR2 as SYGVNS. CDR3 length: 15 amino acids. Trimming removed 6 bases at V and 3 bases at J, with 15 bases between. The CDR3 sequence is CASSEPGLNGNTIYF. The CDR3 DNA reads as TGTGCCAGCAGCGAACCAGGGCTTAATGGAAACACCATATATTTT.

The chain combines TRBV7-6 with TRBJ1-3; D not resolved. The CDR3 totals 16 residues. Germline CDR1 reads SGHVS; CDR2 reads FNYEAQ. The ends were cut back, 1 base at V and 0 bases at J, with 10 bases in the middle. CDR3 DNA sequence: TGTGCCAGCAGCTTAGATGGAGGGCTCTCTGGAAACACCATATATTTT. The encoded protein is CASSLDGGLSGNTIYF.

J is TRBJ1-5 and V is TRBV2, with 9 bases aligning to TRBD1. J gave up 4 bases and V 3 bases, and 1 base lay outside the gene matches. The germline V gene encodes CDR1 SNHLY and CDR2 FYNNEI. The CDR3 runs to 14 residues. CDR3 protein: CASSDDRGNQPQHF. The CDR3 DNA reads TGTGCCAGCAGTGACGACAGGGGGAATCAGCCCCAGCATTTT.

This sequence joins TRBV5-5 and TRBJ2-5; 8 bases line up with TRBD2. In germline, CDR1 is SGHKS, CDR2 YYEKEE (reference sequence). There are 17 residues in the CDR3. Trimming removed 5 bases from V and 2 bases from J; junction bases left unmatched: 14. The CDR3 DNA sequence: TGTGCCAGCAGTTCGGCTGATTTCCGGGGGGGACAAGAGACCCAGTACTTC. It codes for CASSSADFRGGQETQYF.

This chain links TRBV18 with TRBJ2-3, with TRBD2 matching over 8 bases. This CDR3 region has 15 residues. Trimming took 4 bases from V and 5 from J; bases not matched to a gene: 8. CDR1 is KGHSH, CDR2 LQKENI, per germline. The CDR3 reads CASSRQRGPGDTQYF. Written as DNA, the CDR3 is TGTGCCAGCTCACGCCAGCGGGGGCCGGGAGATACGCAGTATTTT.

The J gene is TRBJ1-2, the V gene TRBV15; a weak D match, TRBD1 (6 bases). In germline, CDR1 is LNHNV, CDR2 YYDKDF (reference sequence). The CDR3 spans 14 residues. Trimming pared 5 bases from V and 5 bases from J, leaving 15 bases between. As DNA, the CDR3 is TGTGCCACCAGCCCCCAAGGGGGTGGGTATGGCTACACCTTC. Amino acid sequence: CATSPQGGGYGYTF.

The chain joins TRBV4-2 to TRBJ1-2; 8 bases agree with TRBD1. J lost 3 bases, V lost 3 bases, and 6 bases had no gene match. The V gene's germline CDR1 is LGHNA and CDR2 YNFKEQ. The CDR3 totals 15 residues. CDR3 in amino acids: CASSQTGAADYGYTF. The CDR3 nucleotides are TGTGCCAGCAGCCAGACAGGGGCGGCCGACTATGGCTACACCTTC.

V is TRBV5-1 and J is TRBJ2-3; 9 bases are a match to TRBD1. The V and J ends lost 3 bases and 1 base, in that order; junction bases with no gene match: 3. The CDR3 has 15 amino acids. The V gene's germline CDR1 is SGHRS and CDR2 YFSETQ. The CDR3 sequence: CASSYRDRGTDTQYF. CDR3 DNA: TGCGCCAGCAGCTACCGGGACAGGGGCACAGATACGCAGTATTTT.

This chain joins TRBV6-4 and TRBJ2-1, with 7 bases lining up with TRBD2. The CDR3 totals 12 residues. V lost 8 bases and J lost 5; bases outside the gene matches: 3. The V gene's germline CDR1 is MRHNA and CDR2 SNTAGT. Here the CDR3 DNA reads TGTGCCAGCCCCGGGACTAACAATGAGCAGTTCTTC. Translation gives CASPGTNNEQFF.

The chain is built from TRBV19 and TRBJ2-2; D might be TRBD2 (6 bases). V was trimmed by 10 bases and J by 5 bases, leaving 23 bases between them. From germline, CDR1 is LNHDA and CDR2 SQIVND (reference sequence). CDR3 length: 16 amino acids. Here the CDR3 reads CATSGRLGPFTGELFF. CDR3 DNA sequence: TGTGCCACCAGTGGGAGGCTAGGACCTTTTACCGGGGAGCTGTTTTTT.

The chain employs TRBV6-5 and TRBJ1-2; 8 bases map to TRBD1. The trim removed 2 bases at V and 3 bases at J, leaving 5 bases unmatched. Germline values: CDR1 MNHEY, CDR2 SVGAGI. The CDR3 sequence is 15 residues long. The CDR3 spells CASSYLTGADYGYTF. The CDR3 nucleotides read TGTGCCAGCAGTTACCTGACAGGGGCGGACTATGGCTACACCTTC.

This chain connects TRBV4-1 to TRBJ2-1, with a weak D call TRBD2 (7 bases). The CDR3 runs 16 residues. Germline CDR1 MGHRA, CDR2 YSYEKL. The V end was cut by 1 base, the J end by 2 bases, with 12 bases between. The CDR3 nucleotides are TGCGCCAGCAGCCAAGTCGGGGGGCTAGCCTACAATGAGCAGTTCTTC. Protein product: CASSQVGGLAYNEQFF.

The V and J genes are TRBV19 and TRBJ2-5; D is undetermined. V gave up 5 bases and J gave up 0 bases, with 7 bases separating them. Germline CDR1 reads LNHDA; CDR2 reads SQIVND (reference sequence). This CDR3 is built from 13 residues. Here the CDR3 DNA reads TGTGCCAGTAGTCCTCCGTACCAAGAGACCCAGTACTTC. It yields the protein CASSPPYQETQYF.

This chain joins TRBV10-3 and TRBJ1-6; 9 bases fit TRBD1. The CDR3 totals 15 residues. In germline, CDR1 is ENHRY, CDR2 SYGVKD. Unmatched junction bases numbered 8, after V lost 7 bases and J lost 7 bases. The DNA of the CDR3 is TGTGCCATCAAGCGGACAGGGGACGAGAATTCACCCCTCCACTTT. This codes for CAIKRTGDENSPLHF.

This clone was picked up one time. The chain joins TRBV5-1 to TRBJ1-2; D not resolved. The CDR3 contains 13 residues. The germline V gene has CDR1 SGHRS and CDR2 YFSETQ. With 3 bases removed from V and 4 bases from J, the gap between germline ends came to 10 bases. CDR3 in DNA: TGCGCCAGCAGCTCCGGGGTCCTCTATGGCTACACCTTC. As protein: CASSSGVLYGYTF.

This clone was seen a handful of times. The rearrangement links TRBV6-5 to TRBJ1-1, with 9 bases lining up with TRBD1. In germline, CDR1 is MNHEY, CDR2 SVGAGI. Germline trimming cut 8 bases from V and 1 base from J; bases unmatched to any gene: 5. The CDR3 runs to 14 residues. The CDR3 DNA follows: TGTGCCAGCCTGGCGGGACAGGGGAACACTGAAGCTTTCTTT. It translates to CASLAGQGNTEAFF.

CDR3 sequence: CASNPRGRDTGELFF. As DNA, the CDR3 is TGTGCCAGCAACCCTAGGGGGCGAGACACCGGGGAGCTGTTTTTT. V gene TRBV9 combines with J gene TRBJ2-2, with TRBD1 matching 7 bases. CDR3 length: 15 residues. V lost 6 bases and J lost 3; bases outside the gene matches: 8. The germline gives CDR1 SGDLS, CDR2 YYNGEE.

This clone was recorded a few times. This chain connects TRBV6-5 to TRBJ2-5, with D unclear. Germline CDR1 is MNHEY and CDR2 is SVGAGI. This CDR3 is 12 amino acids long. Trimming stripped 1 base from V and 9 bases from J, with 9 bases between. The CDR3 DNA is TGTGCCAGCAGTTACTATCTCGTTGCCCAGTACTTC. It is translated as CASSYYLVAQYF.

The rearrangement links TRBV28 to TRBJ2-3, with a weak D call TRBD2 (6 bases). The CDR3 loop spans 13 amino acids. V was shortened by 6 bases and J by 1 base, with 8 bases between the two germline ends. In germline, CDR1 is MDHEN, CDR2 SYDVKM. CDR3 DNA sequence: TGTGCCAGCAGCCAGCGGGGCACAGATACGCAGTATTTT. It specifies CASSQRGTDTQYF.